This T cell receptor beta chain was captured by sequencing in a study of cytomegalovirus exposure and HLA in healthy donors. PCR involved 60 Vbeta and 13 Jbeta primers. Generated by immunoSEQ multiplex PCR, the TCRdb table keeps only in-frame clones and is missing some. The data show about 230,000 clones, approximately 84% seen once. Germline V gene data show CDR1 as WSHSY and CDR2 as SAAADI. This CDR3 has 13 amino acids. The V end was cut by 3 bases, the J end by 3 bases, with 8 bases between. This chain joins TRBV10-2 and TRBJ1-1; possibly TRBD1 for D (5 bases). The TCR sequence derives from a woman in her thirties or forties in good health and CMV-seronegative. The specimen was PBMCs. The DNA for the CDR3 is TGCGCCAGCAGTGACCGCAGGGACACTGAAGCTTTCTTT. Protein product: CASSDRRDTEAFF.